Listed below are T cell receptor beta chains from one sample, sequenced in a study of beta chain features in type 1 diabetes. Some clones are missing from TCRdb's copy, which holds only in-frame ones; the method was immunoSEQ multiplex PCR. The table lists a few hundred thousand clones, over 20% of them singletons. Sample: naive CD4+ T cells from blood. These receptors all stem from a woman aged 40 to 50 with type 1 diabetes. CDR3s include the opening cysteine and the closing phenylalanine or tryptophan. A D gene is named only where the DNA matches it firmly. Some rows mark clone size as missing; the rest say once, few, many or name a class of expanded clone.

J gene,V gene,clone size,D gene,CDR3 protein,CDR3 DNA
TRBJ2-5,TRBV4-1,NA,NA,CASSQPGTQETQYF,TGCGCCAGCAGCCAACCGGGAACCCAAGAGACCCAGTACTTC
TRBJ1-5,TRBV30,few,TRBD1,CAWSVGTGGYQPQHF,TGTGCCTGGAGTGTAGGGACAGGGGGATATCAGCCCCAGCATTTT
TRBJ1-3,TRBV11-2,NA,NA,CASSSRARSGNTIYF,TGTGCCAGCAGCTCCAGGGCTCGGTCTGGAAACACCATATATTTT
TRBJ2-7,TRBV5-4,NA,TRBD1,CASSPGQNSYEQYF,TGTGCCAGCAGCCCGGGACAGAACTCCTACGAGCAGTACTTC
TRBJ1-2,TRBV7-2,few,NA,CASSSNGYTF,TGTGCCAGCAGCTCCAATGGCTACACCTTC
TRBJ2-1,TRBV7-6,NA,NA,CASSPLAMAGWNEQFF,TGTGCCAGCAGCCCCTTGGCTATGGCGGGATGGAATGAGCAGTTCTTC
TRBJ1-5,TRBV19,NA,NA,CASSIASLQPQHF,TGTGCCAGTAGTATAGCCAGTTTACAGCCCCAGCATTTT
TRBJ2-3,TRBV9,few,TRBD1,CASSLDRGRADTQYF,TGTGCCAGCAGCCTTGACAGGGGTCGGGCAGATACGCAGTATTTT
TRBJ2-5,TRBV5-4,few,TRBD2,CASRQQAGEETQYF,TGTGCCAGCAGACAACAAGCGGGGGAAGAGACCCAGTACTTC
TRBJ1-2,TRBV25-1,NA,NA,CASSATQTDMNYGYTF,TGTGCCAGCAGTGCGACCCAGACAGACATGAACTATGGCTACACCTTC
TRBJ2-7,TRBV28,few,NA,CASSLSQAGEYEQYF,TGTGCCAGCAGTTTATCCCAAGCGGGCGAATACGAGCAGTACTTC
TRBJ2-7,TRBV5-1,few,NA,CASSLRVDSPYSEQYF,TGCGCCAGCAGCTTGCGGGTGGACAGTCCGTATAGCGAGCAGTACTTC
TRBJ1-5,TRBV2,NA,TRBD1,CASSEMGQGNQPQHF,TGTGCCAGCAGTGAAATGGGACAGGGTAATCAGCCCCAGCATTTT
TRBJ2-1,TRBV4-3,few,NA,CASSQDRGGVLTYNEQFF,TGCGCCAGCAGCCAAGATAGAGGTGGCGTACTGACCTACAATGAGCAGTTCTTC
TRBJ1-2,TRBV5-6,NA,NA,CASSQGEGYTF,TGTGCCAGCAGCCAAGGGGAAGGCTACACCTTC
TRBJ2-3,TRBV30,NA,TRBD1,CAWRGDRAPDTQYF,TGTGCCTGGAGGGGAGACAGGGCCCCAGATACGCAGTATTTT
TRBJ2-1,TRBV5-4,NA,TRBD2,CASQTSGRYNEQFF,TGTGCCAGCCAGACTAGCGGGAGATACAATGAGCAGTTCTTC
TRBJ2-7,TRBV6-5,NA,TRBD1,CASSYSGQRRYEQYF,TGTGCCAGCAGTTACTCGGGACAGAGGAGATACGAGCAGTACTTC
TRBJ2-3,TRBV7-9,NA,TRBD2,CASSLGTSGNTDTQYF,TGTGCCAGCAGCTTAGGGACTAGCGGAAACACAGATACGCAGTATTTT
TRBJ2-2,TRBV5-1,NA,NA,CASSPPRATGELFF,TGCGCCAGCAGCCCTCCCAGGGCCACCGGGGAGCTGTTTTTT
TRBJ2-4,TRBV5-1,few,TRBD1,CASSWTGVGNIQYF,TGCGCCAGCAGCTGGACAGGGGTGGGAAACATTCAGTACTTC
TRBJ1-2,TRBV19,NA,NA,CASSISVYGYTF,TGTGCCAGTAGTATCTCGGTCTATGGCTACACCTTC
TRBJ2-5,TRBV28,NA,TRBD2,CASSLGGRGETQYF,TGTGCCAGCAGTTTAGGCGGGAGGGGAGAGACCCAGTACTTC
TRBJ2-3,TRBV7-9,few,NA,CASSHYRTAGTDTQYF,TGTGCCAGCAGCCACTACAGGACCGCTGGCACAGATACGCAGTATTTT
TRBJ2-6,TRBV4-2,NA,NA,CASSQASRSGANVLTF,TGTGCCAGCAGCCAAGCCTCGAGGTCTGGGGCCAACGTCCTGACTTTC
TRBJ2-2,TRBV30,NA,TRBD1,CAWSVQGPRGRTGELFF,TGTGCCTGGAGTGTACAGGGTCCCAGGGGGCGAACCGGGGAGCTGTTTTTT
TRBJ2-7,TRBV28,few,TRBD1,CASSFSQGAREQYF,TGTGCCAGCAGTTTCTCACAGGGGGCGAGAGAGCAGTACTTC
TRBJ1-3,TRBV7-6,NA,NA,CASSLDSSGNTIYF,TGTGCCAGCAGCTTAGACAGCTCTGGAAACACCATATATTTT
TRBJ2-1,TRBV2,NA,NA,CAVQGDYNEQFF,TGTGCCGTACAGGGAGACTACAATGAGCAGTTCTTC
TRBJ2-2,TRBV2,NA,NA,CASSKTANTGELFF,TGTGCCAGCAGTAAGACAGCGAACACCGGGGAGCTGTTTTTT
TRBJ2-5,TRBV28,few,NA,CASSPRLGRSQETQYF,TGTGCCAGCAGTCCTCGGTTGGGGCGGAGTCAAGAGACCCAGTACTTC
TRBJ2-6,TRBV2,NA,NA,CASTYSVSGANVLTF,TGTGCCAGCACCTACTCTGTCTCTGGGGCCAACGTCCTGACTTTC
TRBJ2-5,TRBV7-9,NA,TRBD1,CASSLVETGDETQYF,TGTGCCAGCAGCTTAGTCGAGACAGGGGACGAGACCCAGTACTTC
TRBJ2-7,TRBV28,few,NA,CASRGPGAPSYEQYF,TGTGCCAGCAGGGGCCCAGGTGCCCCTTCCTACGAGCAGTACTTC
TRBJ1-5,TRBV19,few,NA,CASRHREFDQPQHF,TGTGCCAGTAGACACAGGGAGTTCGATCAGCCCCAGCATTTT
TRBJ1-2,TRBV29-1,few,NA,CSVERGYGYTF,TGCAGCGTTGAAAGAGGCTATGGCTACACCTTC